These T cell receptor beta chains were read from a single sample in a study of control samples from healthy donors and cancer patients. Sequencing was performed with immunoSEQ multiplex PCR; in TCRdb, only in-frame clones are kept and a portion is missing. The data show tens of thousands of clones, roughly nine tenths seen once. Sequenced input: PBMCs. Receptors originate from a woman between 45 and 60 years old with colorectal cancer. Both conserved end residues are part of each CDR3. A D gene is named only where the DNA matches it firmly. Some rows mark clone size as missing; the rest say once, few, many or name a class of expanded clone.

clone_size j_call d_call v_call cdr3_nt cdr3_aa
. TRBJ2-3 TRBD2 TRBV19 TGTGCCAGTAGTATCCCAGCGGGGGGGCGTGATACGCAGTATTTT CASSIPAGGRDTQYF
. TRBJ1-1 . TRBV4-2 TGTGCCAGCAGCCAGCTTGGGGCAGGTCCTATAATGAACACTGAAGCTTTCTTT CASSQLGAGPIMNTEAFF
. TRBJ1-1 TRBD1 TRBV19 TGTGCCAGTCAACTGGGACAGGGCCTAAAGGGCACTGAAGCTTTCTTT CASQLGQGLKGTEAFF
. TRBJ2-3 TRBD2 TRBV24-1 TGTGCCACCAGTGATTTCGCGGGGGTAGGCGTTACGCAGTATTTT CATSDFAGVGVTQYF
. TRBJ1-6 TRBD1 TRBV5-8 TGTGCCAGCAGCTTCGGGGACAGGATTAATTCACCCCTCCACTTT CASSFGDRINSPLHF
few TRBJ1-1 TRBD1 TRBV9 TGTGCCAGCAGCGCTAGTAGCGTCCCGGGACAGGGTGTTGGGGGAGCTTTCTTT CASSASSVPGQGVGGAFF
few TRBJ2-2 . TRBV27 TGTGCCAGCAGTTTATACACCGGGGAGCTGTTTTTT CASSLYTGELFF
once TRBJ2-6 TRBD1 TRBV4-2 TGTGCCAGCAGCCAAGACCCGGGACAGGGGGGCAACGTCCTGACTTTC CASSQDPGQGGNVLTF
. TRBJ2-5 TRBD2 TRBV5-1 TGCGCCAGCAGCACGGGACTAGCGGGGGGCCCCGCCCAAGAGACCCAGTACTTC CASSTGLAGGPAQETQYF
once TRBJ1-4 . TRBV5-1 TGCGCCAGCAGGCACTTGGGGGCTAACGATGAAAAACTGTTTTTT CASRHLGANDEKLFF
. TRBJ1-6 TRBD1 TRBV5-1 TGCGCCAGCAGCTCGGGACAGGCGAATTCACCCCTCCACTTT CASSSGQANSPLHF
. TRBJ2-1 . TRBV19 TGTGCCAGTAGTATCAGGGCGGTCTCCTACAATGAGCAGTTCTTC CASSIRAVSYNEQFF
. TRBJ1-4 . TRBV7-8 TGTGCCAGCAGCCACACGGGAAGGTTTGAAAAACTGTTTTTT CASSHTGRFEKLFF
. TRBJ1-1 . TRBV7-2 TGTGCCAGCAGCGGCGGGACCAAAAGGTCATCCTGGAACACTGAAGCTTTCTTT CASSGGTKRSSWNTEAFF
. TRBJ1-6 . TRBV4-3 TGCGCCAGCAGCCAAGATTCTGCCAGTATTTCACCCCTCCACTTT CASSQDSASISPLHF
. TRBJ1-6 . TRBV27 TGTGCCAGCACTGGAGACTCTCTCACCCTCCACTTT CASTGDSLTLHF
. TRBJ2-1 . TRBV2 TGTGCCAGCAGTGAAGATAGGGAGAATGAGCAGTTCTTC CASSEDRENEQFF
. TRBJ2-1 TRBD2 TRBV7-6 TGTGCCAGCAGCAACCAAGCGGGGGCATCAAATGAGCAGTTCTTC CASSNQAGASNEQFF
once TRBJ2-6 . TRBV5-1 TGCGCCAGCAGGGCGTCTGGGGCCAACGTCCTGGCTTTC CASRASGANVLAF
. TRBJ1-6 . TRBV6-2/TRBV6-3 TGTGCCAGCAGTTACCGCGGCAGGGACAATTCACCCCTCCACTTT CASSYRGRDNSPLHF
. TRBJ1-4 . TRBV9 TGTGCCAGCAGCGACCCTAAGCTCAGAGACGGTCTTAATGAAAAACTGTTTTTT CASSDPKLRDGLNEKLFF
. TRBJ1-6 . TRBV4-3 TGCGCCAGCAGCCACGACCCGGAGCGTTCACCCCTCCACTTT CASSHDPERSPLHF
. TRBJ2-5 . TRBV2 TGTGCCAGCACCGAAGGTTCAGTGAAAGAGACCCAGTACTTC CASTEGSVKETQYF
. TRBJ2-5 . TRBV21-1 TGTGCCAGCAGCAATTCTCCAGAGGAGACCCAGTACTTC CASSNSPEETQYF
. TRBJ1-2 . TRBV30 TGTGCCTGGAGCGAGACAATGTTCGGAGGCTACACCTTC CAWSETMFGGYTF
. TRBJ2-6 . TRBV10-1 TGCGCCAGCAGTGCCGGGGACGGGGCCAACGTCCTGACTTTC CASSAGDGANVLTF
. TRBJ1-5 TRBD1 TRBV4-1 TGCGCCAGCAGGTCCGACAGGGAGGGTCAGCCCCAGCATTTT CASRSDREGQPQHF
. TRBJ2-5 TRBD2 TRBV2 TGTGCCAGCAGAACTAGCGCGACCCAGTACTTC CASRTSATQYF
. TRBJ1-6 . TRBV2 TGTGCCAGCAGTGAAGCCGGCAGGTCCTGGGTGTCACCCCTCCACTTT CASSEAGRSWVSPLHF
few TRBJ1-6 . TRBV7-2 TGTGCCAGCAGCGCACAGGGAGGGGTCTATAATTCACCCCTCCACTTT CASSAQGGVYNSPLHF
. TRBJ2-1 TRBD2 TRBV6-4 TGTGCCAGCAGTGACTTCAGCGGGAGATCCTACAATGAGCAGTTCTTC CASSDFSGRSYNEQFF
. TRBJ1-2 . TRBV15 TGTGCCACCAGCAGATATCACGCTAACTATGGCTACACCTTC CATSRYHANYGYTF
. TRBJ1-5 TRBD1 TRBV2 TGTGCCAGCAGTGGACAGGGGGTAAGTCAGCCCCAGCATTTT CASSGQGVSQPQHF
. TRBJ1-5 . TRBV6-6 TGTGCCAGCAGTGGGAGCAATCAGCCCCAGCATTTT CASSGSNQPQHF
. TRBJ1-6 TRBD1 TRBV30 TGTGCCTGGAGTAGGGACAGCCTTTATAATTCACCCCTCCACTTT CAWSRDSLYNSPLHF
. TRBJ2-5 . TRBV20-1 TGCAGTGCTAGTTTCCGGGGGCGGGAGACCCAGTACTTC CSASFRGRETQYF
. TRBJ1-5 . TRBV2 TGTGCCAGCAGTGATGAACGGTTCAATCAGCCCCAGCATTTT CASSDERFNQPQHF
. TRBJ1-4 . TRBV28 TGTGCCAGCAGAGGGAGGCAAAAACTGTTTTTT CASRGRQKLFF
. TRBJ2-4 . TRBV4-1 TGCGCCAGCAGCCAAGATCGGCAGACACAGTACTTC CASSQDRQTQYF
. TRBJ2-1 TRBD2 TRBV6-1 TGTGCCAGCAGTGAACAGGGAGGGCATGAGCAGTTCTTC CASSEQGGHEQFF
. TRBJ1-4 TRBD1 TRBV14 TGTGCCAGCAGCCCATGGACAGGGATTAATGAAAAACTGTTTTTT CASSPWTGINEKLFF
. TRBJ2-3 TRBD2 TRBV3-1/TRBV3-2 TGTGCCAGCAGCTCTAAGGCTAGCGGGTATTTTTGGGATACGCAGTATTTT CASSSKASGYFWDTQYF
once TRBJ1-5 . TRBV6-2/TRBV6-3 TGTGCCAGCAGTCCCCGCTTCACAGGGAGTTTGGACAATCAGCCCCAGCATTTT CASSPRFTGSLDNQPQHF
. TRBJ1-4 . TRBV5-1 TGCGCCAGCAGCTTAGGGCGGAGTGGCGAAAAACTGTTTTTT CASSLGRSGEKLFF
. TRBJ1-1 . TRBV21-1 TGTGCCAGCAGCAAGGGGAGGGGACAGCGTCCTGAAGCTTTCTTT CASSKGRGQRPEAFF
. TRBJ1-6 . TRBV28 TGTGCCAGCAGTCCCTTACGGGACACTCATTCACCCCTCCACTTT CASSPLRDTHSPLHF
. TRBJ1-2 TRBD1 TRBV5-8 TGTGCCAGCAGCCCGGGGACAGGGGGCTATGGCTACACCTTC CASSPGTGGYGYTF
. TRBJ2-5 TRBD2 TRBV6-6 TGTGCCAGCAGTTACTCTAGCGGGGGTGTTCAAGAGACCCAGTACTTC CASSYSSGGVQETQYF
. TRBJ2-3 . TRBV5-1 TGCGCCAGCAGCTTAGAGGGCCGCACAGATACGCAGTATTTT CASSLEGRTDTQYF
. TRBJ2-1 . TRBV4-3 TGCGCCAGCAGCCAACAAATTCGGGGCGATGAGCAGTTCTTC CASSQQIRGDEQFF
. TRBJ1-1 . TRBV5-8 TGTGCCAGCAGCAGGCTCGGCAGGGAAAACACTGAAGCTTTCTTT CASSRLGRENTEAFF
. TRBJ1-2 TRBD1 TRBV9 TGTGCCAGCAGCCCACAGGGGGCGGGCGGCTACACCTTC CASSPQGAGGYTF
. TRBJ1-1 . TRBV14 TGTGCCAGCAGCCCTGAGAATCTCGCGTGGCCGTGGGGGTTAGCTTTCTTT CASSPENLAWPWGLAFF
. TRBJ2-3 . TRBV2 TGTGCCAGCAGTGAAGCAGTCAGCAGTGGAGATACGCAGTATTTT CASSEAVSSGDTQYF
once TRBJ2-3 TRBD1 TRBV6-5 TGTGCCAGCAGACTGACAGGGGGCACAGATACGCAGTATTTT CASRLTGGTDTQYF